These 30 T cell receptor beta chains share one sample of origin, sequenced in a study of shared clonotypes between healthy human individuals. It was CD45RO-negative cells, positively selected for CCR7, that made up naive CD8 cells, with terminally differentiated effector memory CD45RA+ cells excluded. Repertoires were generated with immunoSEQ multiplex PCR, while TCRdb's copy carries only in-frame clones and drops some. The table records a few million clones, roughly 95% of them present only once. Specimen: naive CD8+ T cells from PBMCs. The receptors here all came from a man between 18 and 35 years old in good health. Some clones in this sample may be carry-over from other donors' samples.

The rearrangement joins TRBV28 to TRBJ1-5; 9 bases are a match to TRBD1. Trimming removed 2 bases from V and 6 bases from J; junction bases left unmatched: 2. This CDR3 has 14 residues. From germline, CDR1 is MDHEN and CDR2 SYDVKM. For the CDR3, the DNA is TGTGCCAGCAGTTTAAAACAGGGGGCTCAGCCCCAGCATTTT. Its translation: CASSLKQGAQPQHF.

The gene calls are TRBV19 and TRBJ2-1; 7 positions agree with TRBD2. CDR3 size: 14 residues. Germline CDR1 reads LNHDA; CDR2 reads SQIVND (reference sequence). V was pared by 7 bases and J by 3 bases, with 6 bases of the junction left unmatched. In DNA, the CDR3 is TGTGCCAGTACCTACCGCGGGAGCTACAATGAGCAGTTCTTC. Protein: CASTYRGSYNEQFF.

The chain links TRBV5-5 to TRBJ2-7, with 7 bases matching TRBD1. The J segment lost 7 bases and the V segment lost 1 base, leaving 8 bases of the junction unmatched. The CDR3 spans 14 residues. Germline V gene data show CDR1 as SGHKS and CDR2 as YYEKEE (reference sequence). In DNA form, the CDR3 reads TGTGCCAGCAGCTTGAACCCCAGGGGGAAAGAGCAGTACTTC. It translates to CASSLNPRGKEQYF. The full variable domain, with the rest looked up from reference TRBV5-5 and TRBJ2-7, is DAGVTQSPTHLIKTRGQQVTLRCSPISGHKSVSWYQQVLGQGPQFIFQYYEKEERGRGNFPDRFSARQFPNYSSELNVNALLLGDSALYLCASSLNPRGKEQYFGPGTRLTVT.

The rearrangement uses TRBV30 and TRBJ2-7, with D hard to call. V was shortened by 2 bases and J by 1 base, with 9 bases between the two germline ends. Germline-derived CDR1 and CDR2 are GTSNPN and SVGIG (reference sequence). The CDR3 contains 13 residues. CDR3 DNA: TGTGCCTGGAGTAACGGCAGGTCCTACGAGCAGTACTTC. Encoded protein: CAWSNGRSYEQYF.

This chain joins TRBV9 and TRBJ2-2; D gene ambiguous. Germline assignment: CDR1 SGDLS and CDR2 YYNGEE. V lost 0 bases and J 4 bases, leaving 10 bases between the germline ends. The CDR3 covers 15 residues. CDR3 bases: TGTGCCAGCAGCGTAGATGACTCCCGCACCGGGGAGCTGTTTTTT. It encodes CASSVDDSRTGELFF.

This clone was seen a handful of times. Here the CDR3 DNA reads TGCAGCGTGCTCCACCGGGACGGACTCTATGGCTACACCTTC. It yields the protein CSVLHRDGLYGYTF. This chain joins TRBV29-1 and TRBJ1-2, with D possibly matching TRBD1 (5 bases). The CDR3 length is 14 residues. Germline lookup yields CDR1 SQVTM and CDR2 ANQGSEA. Trimming removed 6 bases at V and 4 bases at J, with 18 bases between.

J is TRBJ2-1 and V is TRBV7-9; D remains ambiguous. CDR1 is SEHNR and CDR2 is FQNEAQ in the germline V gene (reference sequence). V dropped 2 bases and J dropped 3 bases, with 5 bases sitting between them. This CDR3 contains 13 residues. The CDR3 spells CASSLQVYNEQFF. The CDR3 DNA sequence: TGTGCCAGCAGCTTACAGGTCTACAATGAGCAGTTCTTC.

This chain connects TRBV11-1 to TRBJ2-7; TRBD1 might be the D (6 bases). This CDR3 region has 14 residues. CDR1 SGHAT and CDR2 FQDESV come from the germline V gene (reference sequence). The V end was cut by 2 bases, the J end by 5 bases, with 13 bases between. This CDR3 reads CASSLTSGVDEQYF. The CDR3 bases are TGTGCCAGCAGCTTAACGTCAGGGGTAGACGAGCAGTACTTC. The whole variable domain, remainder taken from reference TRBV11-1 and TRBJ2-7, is EAEVAQSPRYKITEKSQAVAFWCDPISGHATLYWYRQILGQGPELLVQFQDESVVDDSQLPKDRFSAERLKGVDSTLKIQPAELGDSAMYLCASSLTSGVDEQYFGPGTRLTVT.

Here the CDR3 reads CASSQSTGAHGYTF. CDR3 bases: TGCGCCAGCAGTCAATCGACTGGGGCCCATGGCTACACCTTC. This rearrangement joins TRBV23-1 to TRBJ1-2; D is perhaps TRBD1 (5 bases). TRBV23-1 is an ORF for which the function is uncertain. The V end lost 0 bases, the J end lost 6 bases, and 11 bases lay between the germline ends. This CDR3 is built from 14 residues.

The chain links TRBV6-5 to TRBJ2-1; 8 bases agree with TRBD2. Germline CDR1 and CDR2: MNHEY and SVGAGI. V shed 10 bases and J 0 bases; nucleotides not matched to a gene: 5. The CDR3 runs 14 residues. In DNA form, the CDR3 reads TGTGCCATACAAAGCGGGAGCTCCTACAATGAGCAGTTCTTC. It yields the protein CAIQSGSSYNEQFF.

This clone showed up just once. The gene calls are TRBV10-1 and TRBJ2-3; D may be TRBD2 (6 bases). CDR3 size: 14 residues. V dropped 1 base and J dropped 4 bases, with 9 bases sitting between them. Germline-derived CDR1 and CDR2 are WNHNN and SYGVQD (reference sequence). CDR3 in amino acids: CASSEWEAADTQYF. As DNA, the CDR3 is TGCGCCAGCAGTGAGTGGGAGGCGGCAGATACGCAGTATTTT.

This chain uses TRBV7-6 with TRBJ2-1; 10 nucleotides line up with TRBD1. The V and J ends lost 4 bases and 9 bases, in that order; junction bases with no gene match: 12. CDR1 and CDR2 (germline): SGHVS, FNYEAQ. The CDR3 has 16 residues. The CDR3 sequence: CASSSEDRGQFPEQFF. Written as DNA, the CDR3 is TGTGCCAGCAGCTCCGAAGACAGGGGGCAATTCCCTGAGCAGTTCTTC.

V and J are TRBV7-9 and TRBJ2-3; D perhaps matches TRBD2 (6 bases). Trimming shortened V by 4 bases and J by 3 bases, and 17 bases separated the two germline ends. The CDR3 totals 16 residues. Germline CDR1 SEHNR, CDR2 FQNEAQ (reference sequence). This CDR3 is CASSSGWGEVTDTQYF. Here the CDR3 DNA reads TGTGCCAGCAGCTCTGGCTGGGGGGAAGTAACAGATACGCAGTATTTT.

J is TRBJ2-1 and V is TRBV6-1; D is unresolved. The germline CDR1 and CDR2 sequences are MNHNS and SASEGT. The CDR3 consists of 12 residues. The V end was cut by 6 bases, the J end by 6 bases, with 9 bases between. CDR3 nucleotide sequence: TGTGCCAGCAGCGATATTTCCAATGAGCAGTTCTTC. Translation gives CASSDISNEQFF.

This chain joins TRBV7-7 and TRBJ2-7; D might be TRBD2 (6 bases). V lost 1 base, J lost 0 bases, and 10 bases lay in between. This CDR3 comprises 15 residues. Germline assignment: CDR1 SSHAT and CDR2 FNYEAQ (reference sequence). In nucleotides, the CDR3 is TGTGCCAGCAGCTTAGGGGCTAGCGACTCCTACGAGCAGTACTTC. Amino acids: CASSLGASDSYEQYF.

The CDR3 DNA sequence: TGCGCCAGCATCGACCACCCGGGGGGCGCCTACGAGCAGTACTTC. Translated, it gives CASIDHPGGAYEQYF. The genes are TRBV5-1 and TRBJ2-7, with D tentatively TRBD2 (7 bases). The CDR3 contains 15 residues. Trimming shortened V by 6 bases and J by 2 bases, and 18 bases separated the two germline ends. Germline lookup yields CDR1 SGHRS and CDR2 YFSETQ.

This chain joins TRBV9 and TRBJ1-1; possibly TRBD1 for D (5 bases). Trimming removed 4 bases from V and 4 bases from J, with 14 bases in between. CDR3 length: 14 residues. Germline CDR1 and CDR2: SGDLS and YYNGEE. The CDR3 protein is CASSPRDPGTEAFF. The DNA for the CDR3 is TGTGCCAGCAGCCCCCGGGACCCGGGCACTGAAGCTTTCTTT.

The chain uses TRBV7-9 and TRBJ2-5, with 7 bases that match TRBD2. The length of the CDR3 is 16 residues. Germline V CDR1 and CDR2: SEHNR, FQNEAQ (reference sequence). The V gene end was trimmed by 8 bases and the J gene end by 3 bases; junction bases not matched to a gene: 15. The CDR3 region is CASGSDARLAEETQYF. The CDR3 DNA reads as TGTGCCAGCGGCTCCGACGCCAGGCTAGCGGAAGAGACCCAGTACTTC.

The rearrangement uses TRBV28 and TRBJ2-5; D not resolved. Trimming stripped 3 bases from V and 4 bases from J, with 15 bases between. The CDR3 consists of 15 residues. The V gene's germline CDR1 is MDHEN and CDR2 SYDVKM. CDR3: CASSFPYPSTETQYF. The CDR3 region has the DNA TGTGCCAGCAGTTTCCCCTACCCTTCTACAGAGACCCAGTACTTC.

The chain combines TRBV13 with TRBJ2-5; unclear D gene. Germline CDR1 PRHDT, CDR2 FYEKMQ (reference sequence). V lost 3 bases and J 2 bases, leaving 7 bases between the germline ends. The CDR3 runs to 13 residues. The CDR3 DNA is TGTGCCAGCAGCTTCGGGCAGCAAGAGACCCAGTACTTC. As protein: CASSFGQQETQYF.

The CDR3 nucleotides read TGCAGCGTTGAAGATCAAGGGGCAGAAGGCTACACCTTC. This encodes CSVEDQGAEGYTF. The V call is TRBV29-1, the J call TRBJ1-2; D perhaps matches TRBD1 (5 bases). Germline values: CDR1 SQVTM, CDR2 ANQGSEA. The V and J ends lost 0 bases and 8 bases respectively, with 13 bases between them. CDR3 length: 13 amino acids.

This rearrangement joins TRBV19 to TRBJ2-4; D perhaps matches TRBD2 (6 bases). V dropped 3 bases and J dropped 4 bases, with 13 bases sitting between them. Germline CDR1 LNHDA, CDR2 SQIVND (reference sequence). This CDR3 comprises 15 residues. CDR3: CASSIGGPGKNIQYF. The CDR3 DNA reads TGTGCCAGTAGTATTGGAGGGCCAGGGAAAAACATTCAGTACTTC.

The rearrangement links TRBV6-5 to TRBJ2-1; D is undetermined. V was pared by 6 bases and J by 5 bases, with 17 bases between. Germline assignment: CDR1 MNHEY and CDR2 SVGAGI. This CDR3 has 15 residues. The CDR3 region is CASSILLFGDNEQFF. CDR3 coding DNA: TGTGCCAGCAGCATTCTCCTCTTCGGCGACAATGAGCAGTTCTTC.

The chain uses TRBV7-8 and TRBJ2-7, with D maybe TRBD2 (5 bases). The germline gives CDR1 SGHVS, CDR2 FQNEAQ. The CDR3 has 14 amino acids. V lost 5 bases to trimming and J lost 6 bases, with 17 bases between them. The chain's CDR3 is CASSQDEEALEQYF. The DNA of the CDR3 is TGTGCCAGCAGCCAAGACGAGGAGGCCCTCGAGCAGTACTTC.

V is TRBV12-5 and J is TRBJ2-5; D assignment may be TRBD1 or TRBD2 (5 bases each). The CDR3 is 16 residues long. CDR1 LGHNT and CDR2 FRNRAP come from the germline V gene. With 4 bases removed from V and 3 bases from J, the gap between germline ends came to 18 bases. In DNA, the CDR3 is TGTGCTAGTGGTTCCGCGACGGGACCTGGCGAAGAGACCCAGTACTTC. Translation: CASGSATGPGEETQYF.

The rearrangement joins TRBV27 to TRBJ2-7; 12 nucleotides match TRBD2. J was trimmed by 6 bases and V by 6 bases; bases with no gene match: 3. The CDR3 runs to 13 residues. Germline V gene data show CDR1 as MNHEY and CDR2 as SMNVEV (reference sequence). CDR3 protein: CASSLAGGPEQYF. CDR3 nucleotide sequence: TGTGCCAGCAGCCTAGCGGGAGGGCCCGAGCAGTACTTC.

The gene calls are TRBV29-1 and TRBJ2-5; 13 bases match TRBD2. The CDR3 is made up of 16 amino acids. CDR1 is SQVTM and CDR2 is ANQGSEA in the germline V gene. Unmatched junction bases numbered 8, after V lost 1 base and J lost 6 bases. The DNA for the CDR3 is TGCAGCGTTGAAGGGCCCGGACTAGCGGGAGTAAAGACCCAGTACTTC. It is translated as CSVEGPGLAGVKTQYF.

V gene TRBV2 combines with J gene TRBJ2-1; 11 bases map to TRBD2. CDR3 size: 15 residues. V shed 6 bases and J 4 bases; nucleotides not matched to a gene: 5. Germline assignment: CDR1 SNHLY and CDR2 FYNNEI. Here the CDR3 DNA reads TGTGCCAGCAGGATAGCGGGAGGGTATTACAATGAGCAGTTCTTC. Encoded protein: CASRIAGGYYNEQFF.

Here the CDR3 reads CASSSIPRVSALNTGELFF. The CDR3 DNA reads TGCGCCAGCAGCTCTATCCCGAGAGTTAGCGCGTTGAACACCGGGGAGCTGTTTTTT. The chain carries TRBV5-1 and TRBJ2-2, with D possibly TRBD2 on 5 matching bases. CDR3 length: 19 amino acids. The V gene's germline CDR1 is SGHRS and CDR2 YFSETQ. The ends were cut back, 3 bases at V and 1 base at J, with 22 bases in the middle. Full variable domain (remainder filled in from reference TRBV5-1 and TRBJ2-2): KAGVTQTPRYLIKTRGQQVTLSCSPISGHRSVSWYQQTPGQGLQFLFEYFSETQRNKGNFPGRFSGRQFSNSRSEMNVSTLELGDSALYLCASSSIPRVSALNTGELFFGEGSRLTVL.

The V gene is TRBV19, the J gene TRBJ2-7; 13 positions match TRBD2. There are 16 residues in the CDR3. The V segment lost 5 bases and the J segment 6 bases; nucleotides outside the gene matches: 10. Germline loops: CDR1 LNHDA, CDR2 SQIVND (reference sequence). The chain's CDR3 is CASSALGLAGASEQYF. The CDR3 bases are TGTGCCAGTAGTGCCCTCGGACTAGCGGGAGCAAGCGAGCAGTACTTC.